The rows below give T cell receptor beta chains drawn from one sample of a study of post-analysis software for immune sequencing data. One entry per CDR3 protein results from TCRdb running MiXCR on the PCR reads. The sample has hundreds of thousands of distinct CDR3 sequences, about 27% seen once. Material: blood. These receptors were collected from a girl between 10 and 17 years old with multiple sclerosis. CDR3s include the opening cysteine and the closing phenylalanine or tryptophan. The D gene is left open where the match is weak. Size values are once, few and many counts, or a class for expanded clones, and some rows have none.

14,.,TRBD1,TRBJ1-5,TRBV5-6,TGTGCCAGCAGCTCGGGACAGTTTAATCAGCCCCAGCATTTT,CASSSGQFNQPQHF
15,.,.,TRBJ2-1,TRBV28,TGTGCCAGCCGCCAGGGACCGTCGCTTAACAATGAGCAGTTCTTC,CASRQGPSLNNEQFF
13,few,.,TRBJ2-1,TRBV5-1,TGCGCCAGCAGCTTGAAATTTACGGGTGAGCAGTTCTTC,CASSLKFTGEQFF
18,.,TRBD2,TRBJ2-1,TRBV24-1,TGTGCCACCAGTGATTTGCACTCTGGTGCTAGCGGGAGGGCCCGGCAGTTCTTC,CATSDLHSGASGRARQFF
17,.,TRBD1,TRBJ1-4,TRBV5-1,TGCGCCAGCAGCTTGGTAGGGGGCAGGTCAACTAATGAAACACTGTTTTTT,CASSLVGGRSTNETLFF
14,.,.,TRBJ1-1,TRBV2,TGTGCCACTAGGTGGGAGAACCTGAACACTGAAGCTTTCTTT,CATRWENLNTEAFF
15,.,.,TRBJ2-1,TRBV20-1,TGCAGTGCTAGAGAGACAGGCCCACTCTACAATGAGCAGTTCTTC,CSARETGPLYNEQFF
16,few,.,TRBJ1-1,TRBV12-3/TRBV12-4,TGTGCCAGCAGTCCTAGAGCCCCCGGGACAACTCCTGAAGCTTTCTTT,CASSPRAPGTTPEAFF
13,few,.,TRBJ2-7,TRBV20-1,TGCAGTGCTAGCGGGGAAAGATACTACGAGCAGTACTTC,CSASGERYYEQYF
16,.,TRBD1,TRBJ2-3,TRBV7-8,TGTGCCAGCAGCGCGCGCCGGGACAGGAGCACAGATACGCAGTATTTT,CASSARRDRSTDTQYF
15,.,.,TRBJ2-5,TRBV28,TGTGCCAGCAGTTTTATCGGGACGGGAGTGGGGACCCAGTACTTC,CASSFIGTGVGTQYF
15,.,TRBD2,TRBJ2-3,TRBV7-2,TGTGCCAGCACCGTTAGCGGGTCTAGCACAGATACGCAGTATTTT,CASTVSGSSTDTQYF
12,few,.,TRBJ1-1,TRBV29-1,TGCAGCGTTGAGAGGGGCAGCACTGAAGCTTTCTTT,CSVERGSTEAFF
15,.,TRBD2,TRBJ2-1,TRBV5-1,TGCGCCAGCAGCTTTAAAACTAGCGGGGTCGTTGAGCAGTTCTTC,CASSFKTSGVVEQFF
14,.,TRBD1,TRBJ1-2,TRBV5-6,TGTGCCAGCAGCCGGCGGACAGGGAGCGTCGGCTACACCTTC,CASSRRTGSVGYTF
18,few,.,TRBJ2-6,TRBV11-1,TGTGCCAGCAGCCCGCTCGGGCTACTAAGAACTGGGGCCAACGTCCTGACTTTC,CASSPLGLLRTGANVLTF
16,.,.,TRBJ2-1,TRBV12-3/TRBV12-4,TGTGCCAGCACCAACCAGGGGTTCGGCGCCTACAATGAGCAGTTCTTC,CASTNQGFGAYNEQFF
11,.,TRBD1,TRBJ2-7,TRBV12-3/TRBV12-4,TGTGCCAGCGGGACAGGCCACGAGCAGTACTTC,CASGTGHEQYF
16,.,.,TRBJ1-1,TRBV12-3/TRBV12-4,TGTGCCAGCAGTTTAGGTGCGGGGGCGATCCCCCCTGAAGCTTTCTTT,CASSLGAGAIPPEAFF
14,few,.,TRBJ1-1,TRBV18,TGTGCCAGCTCACCACTCAGGGGAAACACTGAAGCTTTCTTT,CASSPLRGNTEAFF
13,few,TRBD2,TRBJ2-1,TRBV27,TGTGCCAGCAGCCGGGGGGGGAGCAATGAGCAGTTCTTC,CASSRGGSNEQFF
14,.,.,TRBJ1-5,TRBV27,TGTGCCAGCAGATTGGTGAGGGATTATCAGCCCCAGCATTTT,CASRLVRDYQPQHF
13,.,.,TRBJ2-1,TRBV5-1,TGCGCCAGCCGCTTCGATGGTTACAATGAGCAGTTCTTC,CASRFDGYNEQFF
15,.,.,TRBJ2-4,TRBV21-1,TGTGCCAGCAGCCAACGACGGAAAGCCAAAAACATTCAGTACTTC,CASSQRRKAKNIQYF
14,.,TRBD1,TRBJ2-7,TRBV28,TGTGCCAGCAGTAAATGGGACAGGGACCACGAGCAGTACTTC,CASSKWDRDHEQYF
11,.,.,TRBJ2-1,TRBV29-1,TGCAGCGTTGACCCGGACAATGAGCAGTTCTTC,CSVDPDNEQFF
15,.,TRBD2,TRBJ2-1,TRBV5-1,TGCGCCAGCAGCTTAGCGGGAGAAGGGCGCAATGAGCAGTTCTTC,CASSLAGEGRNEQFF
16,.,TRBD2,TRBJ2-1,TRBV29-1,TGCAGCACCCGTAGAAGAGGACTAGCGGGAATCAATGAGCAGTGCTTC,CSTRRRGLAGINEQCF
17,few,TRBD2,TRBJ2-5,TRBV7-2,TGTGCCAGCAGCTTAACGCGCTTGGCGGGGGGCCAAGAGACCCAGTACTTC,CASSLTRLAGGQETQYF
17,.,TRBD2,TRBJ2-3,TRBV12-3/TRBV12-4,TGTGCCAGCAGTGGACCCGTAGCGGGGGGGAACACAGATACGCAGTATTTT,CASSGPVAGGNTDTQYF
20,few,.,TRBJ2-1,TRBV10-3,TGTGCCATCAGTGAGTCGCAGTCTGCCAGTCGGCGGAGCTCCTACAATGAGCAGTTCTTC,CAISESQSASRRSSYNEQFF
13,few,.,TRBJ1-2,TRBV29-1,TGCAGCGTTGAACCGGAGCACAGCTATGGCTACACCTTC,CSVEPEHSYGYTF
14,.,.,TRBJ2-7,TRBV6-6,TGTGCCAGCAGGCCCCCCGGGGGCTCCTACGAGCAGTACTTC,CASRPPGGSYEQYF
12,.,.,TRBJ1-5,TRBV20-1,TGCAGGGCTAACAGGGGCAATCAGCCCCAGCATTTT,CRANRGNQPQHF
15,few,TRBD2,TRBJ2-1,TRBV25-1,TGTGCCAGCAGTGATTGGACTAGCTCCTACAATGAGCAGTTCTTC,CASSDWTSSYNEQFF
14,.,.,TRBJ2-3,TRBV4-1,TGCGCCAGCAGCCAAGCCAGGGTCCCAGATACGCAGTATTTT,CASSQARVPDTQYF
15,.,.,TRBJ2-1,TRBV7-9,TGTGCCAGCCTTAAACTGAGGTCGGGGCTTGATGAGCAGTTCTTC,CASLKLRSGLDEQFF
14,.,.,TRBJ2-7,TRBV20-1,TGCAGTGCTAAGCTCCGACCCATGGGCCACGAGCAGTACTTC,CSAKLRPMGHEQYF
13,many,.,TRBJ1-5,TRBV28,TGTGCCAGCAGTTTTCTCGGGGATCAGCCCCAGCATTTT,CASSFLGDQPQHF
13,many,.,TRBJ2-3,TRBV9,TGTGCCAGCAGCGTCAGCCACACAGATACGCAGTATTTT,CASSVSHTDTQYF
15,few,TRBD1,TRBJ1-5,TRBV6-6,TGTGCCAGCAGTGCCGGGACAGGGGGCTGGCAGCCCCAGCATTTT,CASSAGTGGWQPQHF
17,once,TRBD2,TRBJ2-1,TRBV3-1,TGTGCCAGCACCGGACTAGCGGGATTGGGGTCCTACAATGAGCAGTTCTTC,CASTGLAGLGSYNEQFF
16,once,TRBD1,TRBJ2-7,TRBV5-6,TGTGCCAGCAGCCTGAGAGGGGACAGGGCTTTTCACGAGCAGTACTTC,CASSLRGDRAFHEQYF
14,few,.,TRBJ2-3,TRBV20-1,TGCAGTTTAGGGGGGGGGAGTTACACAGATACGCAGTATTTT,CSLGGGSYTDTQYF
12,.,.,TRBJ1-6,TRBV27,TGTGCCAGCAGCCGACTCGATTCACCCCTCCACTTT,CASSRLDSPLHF
18,.,TRBD1,TRBJ1-1,TRBV7-2,TGTGCCAGCAGCCCTTATGGGGACCGGGACAGGGTTCCCACTGAAGCTTTCTTT,CASSPYGDRDRVPTEAFF
13,few,.,TRBJ2-1,TRBV7-9,TGTGCCAGCAGCACCCGACTAGATTCTGAGCAGTTCTTC,CASSTRLDSEQFF
14,.,.,TRBJ2-3,TRBV20-1,TGCAGTGCTAGGTCACTTACTAGCACAGATACGCAGTGTTTT,CSARSLTSTDTQCF